This T cell receptor (beta chain) is from a study of identical twins. General study points: The study found excess low generation probability among twin-shared out-of-frame alpha sequences.

This clonotype has a count of ten or more. Its antigen is as yet unknown. J lost 2 bases, V lost 6 bases, and 4 bases had no gene match. Germline V gene data show CDR1 as MNHEY and CDR2 as SVGAGI. There are 13 residues in the CDR3. MiXCR, applied by TCRdb to the 5' RACE reads, yields one record per CDR3 protein. This table holds 1.5 million or so distinct CDR3 sequences, roughly a third found once. Sequences were obtained from cord blood. The chain couples TRBV6-5 to TRBJ2-7; 7 bases map to TRBD1. The clonotype comes from a newborn girl in good health. CDR3 loop: CASSWDSTYEQYF. CDR3 nucleotide sequence: TGTGCCAGCAGCTGGGACAGCACCTACGAGCAGTACTTC.